The rows below give T cell receptor beta chains drawn from one sample of a study of beta chain features in type 1 diabetes. Produced via immunoSEQ multiplex PCR; TCRdb's table is partial and in-frame only. The sample lists 35,000 or so clones, 50% to 75% occurring once. The sample taken for sequencing was Tregs from blood. The source is a young woman in good health. Each CDR3 is given with its conserved first and last residue. A D gene is named only where the DNA matches it firmly. Expanded clones get a size class; other rows say once, few or many, or leave the size out.

abundance: few
d_gene: .
j_gene: TRBJ2-3
v_gene: TRBV28
CDR3nt: TGTGCCAGCAGTTGGGGCGGTGGGGGGGCCTACACAGATACGCAGTATTTT
CDR3aa: CASSWGGGGAYTDTQYF

abundance: .
d_gene: TRBD2
j_gene: TRBJ2-3
v_gene: TRBV19
CDR3nt: TGTGCCAGTAGTACAACCGGGACTAGCGGGAGTGGGTGGACAGATACGCAGTATTTT
CDR3aa: CASSTTGTSGSGWTDTQYF

abundance: .
d_gene: .
j_gene: TRBJ2-3
v_gene: TRBV5-4
CDR3nt: TGTGCCAGCAGCTCTAGCACAGATACGCAGTATTTT
CDR3aa: CASSSSTDTQYF

abundance: .
d_gene: TRBD2
j_gene: TRBJ2-7
v_gene: TRBV28
CDR3nt: TGTGCCAGCAGTTTAGGCGGGAGTAACTCTAAGCGGTACTTC
CDR3aa: CASSLGGSNSKRYF

abundance: .
d_gene: TRBD2
j_gene: TRBJ2-3
v_gene: TRBV7-9
CDR3nt: TGTGCCAGCAGCTTAGGGCCAGCGGGAGTTACAGATACGCAGTATTTT
CDR3aa: CASSLGPAGVTDTQYF

abundance: .
d_gene: .
j_gene: TRBJ2-7
v_gene: TRBV11-2
CDR3nt: TGTGCCAGCAGCTACCGGGACACAAGTTCCTACGAGCAGTACTTC
CDR3aa: CASSYRDTSSYEQYF

abundance: .
d_gene: .
j_gene: TRBJ2-1
v_gene: TRBV4-2
CDR3nt: TGTGCCAGCAGCCAAGTGGAGCTCCGGAGCTCCTACAATGAGCAGTTCTTC
CDR3aa: CASSQVELRSSYNEQFF

abundance: .
d_gene: .
j_gene: TRBJ2-1
v_gene: TRBV19
CDR3nt: TGTGCCAGTAGTATAGATCGTATTAATGAGCAGTTCTTC
CDR3aa: CASSIDRINEQFF

abundance: .
d_gene: .
j_gene: TRBJ2-1
v_gene: TRBV5-1
CDR3nt: TGCGCCAGCAGCTCGGAGGGCCTGGTCTTC
CDR3aa: CASSSEGLVF

abundance: .
d_gene: .
j_gene: TRBJ2-1
v_gene: TRBV7-3
CDR3nt: TGTGCCAGCAGCTTTGATCTTCTTAGTGAGCAGTTCTTC
CDR3aa: CASSFDLLSEQFF

abundance: .
d_gene: TRBD1
j_gene: TRBJ2-3
v_gene: TRBV29-1
CDR3nt: TGCAGCGGGCGACGGACAGGGGGGTATGATACGCAGTATTTT
CDR3aa: CSGRRTGGYDTQYF

abundance: once
d_gene: TRBD2
j_gene: TRBJ2-7
v_gene: TRBV7-3
CDR3nt: TGTGCCAGCAGCCCCCGGGGGGACTCCTACGAGCAGTACTTC
CDR3aa: CASSPRGDSYEQYF

abundance: .
d_gene: TRBD1
j_gene: TRBJ1-4
v_gene: TRBV28
CDR3nt: TGTGCCAGCAGTTTGATTACAGGGGGCAGTGAAAAACTGTTTTTT
CDR3aa: CASSLITGGSEKLFF

abundance: .
d_gene: TRBD2
j_gene: TRBJ2-1
v_gene: TRBV19
CDR3nt: TGTGCCAGTAGCAAGACTAGCGGGTATGAGCAGTTCTTC
CDR3aa: CASSKTSGYEQFF

abundance: .
d_gene: TRBD1
j_gene: TRBJ1-5
v_gene: TRBV18
CDR3nt: TGTGCCAGCTCACCAGTGGGACAGGGGGGTCAGCCCCAGCATTTT
CDR3aa: CASSPVGQGGQPQHF

abundance: .
d_gene: TRBD1
j_gene: TRBJ2-3
v_gene: TRBV5-1
CDR3nt: TGCGCCAGCAGCGTGGGACAGGGGAGCACAGATACGCAGTATTTT
CDR3aa: CASSVGQGSTDTQYF

abundance: .
d_gene: .
j_gene: TRBJ2-7
v_gene: TRBV28
CDR3nt: TGTGCCAGCAGTTTAAGCTTGGGGGCTGTATACGAGCAGTACTTC
CDR3aa: CASSLSLGAVYEQYF

abundance: .
d_gene: .
j_gene: TRBJ2-7
v_gene: TRBV19
CDR3nt: TGTGCCAGTAGTATCGAACGGGGCTACGAGCAGTACTTC
CDR3aa: CASSIERGYEQYF

abundance: once
d_gene: .
j_gene: TRBJ1-2
v_gene: TRBV9
CDR3nt: TGTGCCAGCAGTGCCAGGGGCGTCTATGGCTACACCTTC
CDR3aa: CASSARGVYGYTF

abundance: .
d_gene: .
j_gene: TRBJ2-7
v_gene: TRBV29-1
CDR3nt: TGCAGCGTTGCCGACAGCGTAACCTACGAGCAGTACTTC
CDR3aa: CSVADSVTYEQYF

abundance: few
d_gene: TRBD1
j_gene: TRBJ2-6
v_gene: TRBV7-9
CDR3nt: TGTGCCAGCAGCCAGACCTATGGACAGGGGCCGTCTGGGGCCAACGTCCTGACTTTC
CDR3aa: CASSQTYGQGPSGANVLTF

abundance: .
d_gene: TRBD2
j_gene: TRBJ2-5
v_gene: TRBV9
CDR3nt: TGTGCCAGCAGCCCCTTTAGCGGGAGGGCCGAAGAGACCCAGTACTTC
CDR3aa: CASSPFSGRAEETQYF

abundance: few
d_gene: TRBD2
j_gene: TRBJ2-5
v_gene: TRBV14
CDR3nt: TGTGCCAGCAGCCAAAGCGCGGGAGTGGGGACCCAGTACTTC
CDR3aa: CASSQSAGVGTQYF

abundance: .
d_gene: TRBD1
j_gene: TRBJ2-1
v_gene: TRBV7-3
CDR3nt: TGTGCCAGCAGCCAGCCGGGACAGGGCTCCTACAATGAGCAGTTCTTC
CDR3aa: CASSQPGQGSYNEQFF

abundance: .
d_gene: TRBD2
j_gene: TRBJ2-7
v_gene: TRBV7-8
CDR3nt: TGTGCCAGCAGCCTGGCGGTCCCGGGACTAGCGGGCCAACTCGAGCAGTACTTC
CDR3aa: CASSLAVPGLAGQLEQYF

abundance: few
d_gene: TRBD1
j_gene: TRBJ1-5
v_gene: TRBV5-6
CDR3nt: TGTGCCAGCAGCTTGCTTGCGACAGGGGATTTTGATCAGCCCCAGCATTTT
CDR3aa: CASSLLATGDFDQPQHF

abundance: .
d_gene: TRBD2
j_gene: TRBJ2-1
v_gene: TRBV19
CDR3nt: TGTGCCAGTAGTATGTCTAGCGGAATATCTCTCAATGAGCAGTTCTTC
CDR3aa: CASSMSSGISLNEQFF

abundance: .
d_gene: TRBD2
j_gene: TRBJ2-5
v_gene: TRBV4-2
CDR3nt: TGTGCCAGCAGCCATCCGGGACTAGCGGGAGAAGAGACCCAGTACTTC
CDR3aa: CASSHPGLAGEETQYF

abundance: .
d_gene: TRBD1
j_gene: TRBJ2-1
v_gene: TRBV5-1
CDR3nt: TGCGCCAGCAGCGTAACAGGGGGACCCTACAATGAGCAGTTCTTC
CDR3aa: CASSVTGGPYNEQFF

abundance: few
d_gene: .
j_gene: TRBJ2-7
v_gene: TRBV7-2
CDR3nt: TGTGCCAGCAGCCCCCTCGGACTCTCCTACGAGCAGTACTTC
CDR3aa: CASSPLGLSYEQYF

abundance: .
d_gene: .
j_gene: TRBJ2-1
v_gene: TRBV7-9
CDR3nt: TGTGCCAGCAGCTTAGCGTCCTTGCGGGTTCACAATGAGCAGTTCTTC
CDR3aa: CASSLASLRVHNEQFF

abundance: few
d_gene: .
j_gene: TRBJ2-3
v_gene: TRBV5-5
CDR3nt: TGTGCCAGCAGCTTGGGACAGATTAGGGTTAGCACAGATACGCAGTATTTT
CDR3aa: CASSLGQIRVSTDTQYF

abundance: .
d_gene: .
j_gene: TRBJ2-7
v_gene: TRBV5-1
CDR3nt: TGCGCCAGCAGCTTGGGTAGACGGAGTAACGAGCAGTACTTC
CDR3aa: CASSLGRRSNEQYF

abundance: .
d_gene: TRBD2
j_gene: TRBJ2-2
v_gene: TRBV2
CDR3nt: TGTGCCAGCAGTGGACTAGCGGGAGGCACCGGGGAGCTGTTTTTT
CDR3aa: CASSGLAGGTGELFF

abundance: few
d_gene: .
j_gene: TRBJ2-7
v_gene: TRBV6-1
CDR3nt: TGTGCCAGCGGGGGGTCGGAGTACTTC
CDR3aa: CASGGSEYF

abundance: once
d_gene: TRBD2
j_gene: TRBJ2-1
v_gene: TRBV27
CDR3nt: TGTGCCAGCAGTTTATCAATCATCGGGGGTCTAGCGGGCTACAATGAGCAGTTCTTC
CDR3aa: CASSLSIIGGLAGYNEQFF

abundance: .
d_gene: .
j_gene: TRBJ1-1
v_gene: TRBV19
CDR3nt: TGTGCCAGTAGTACCGTGTGGAACACTGAAGCTTTCTTT
CDR3aa: CASSTVWNTEAFF

abundance: .
d_gene: .
j_gene: TRBJ2-7
v_gene: TRBV4-2
CDR3nt: TGTGCCAGCAGCCAAGATAAAGCGGAACTTTCCTACGAGCAGTACTTC
CDR3aa: CASSQDKAELSYEQYF

abundance: once
d_gene: .
j_gene: TRBJ1-2
v_gene: TRBV7-8
CDR3nt: TGTGCCAGCAGCTTAGGGCGGTGGGGCTACACCTTC
CDR3aa: CASSLGRWGYTF

abundance: .
d_gene: .
j_gene: TRBJ1-1
v_gene: TRBV27
CDR3nt: TGTGCCAGCAGTCAGCGGGGCCAGGCGGACGGTGAAGCTTTCTTT
CDR3aa: CASSQRGQADGEAFF

abundance: .
d_gene: .
j_gene: TRBJ2-5
v_gene: TRBV29-1
CDR3nt: TGCAGCGTTCGACAGCAAGAGACCCAGTACTTC
CDR3aa: CSVRQQETQYF

abundance: .
d_gene: .
j_gene: TRBJ2-1
v_gene: TRBV28
CDR3nt: TGTGCCAGCAGTCCTGACTCCACCTGGAACAATGAGCAGTTCTTC
CDR3aa: CASSPDSTWNNEQFF

abundance: .
d_gene: TRBD1
j_gene: TRBJ1-2
v_gene: TRBV5-6
CDR3nt: TGTGCCAGCAGCCGGGGGGGACAGTTCTATGGCTACACCTTC
CDR3aa: CASSRGGQFYGYTF

abundance: .
d_gene: .
j_gene: TRBJ2-5
v_gene: TRBV25-1
CDR3nt: TGTGCCAGCATGGGGGGTATCCAAGAGACCCAGTACTTC
CDR3aa: CASMGGIQETQYF

abundance: .
d_gene: TRBD1
j_gene: TRBJ2-1
v_gene: TRBV11-3
CDR3nt: TGTGCCAGCAGCGATGGGACAGGGTCGTTCTTC
CDR3aa: CASSDGTGSFF

abundance: few
d_gene: TRBD1
j_gene: TRBJ1-4
v_gene: TRBV7-8
CDR3nt: TGTGCCAGCAGCTTAAGGACAGGACTATATAATGAAAAACTGTTTTTT
CDR3aa: CASSLRTGLYNEKLFF

abundance: .
d_gene: TRBD1
j_gene: TRBJ2-5
v_gene: TRBV2
CDR3nt: TGTGCCAGCAGAACCGGGACAGGGGGCAAAGAGACCCAGTACTTC
CDR3aa: CASRTGTGGKETQYF

abundance: few
d_gene: TRBD2
j_gene: TRBJ2-7
v_gene: TRBV6-5
CDR3nt: TGTGCCAGCAGTTACTTTTTGGGAGGGCCCTACGAGCAGTACTTC
CDR3aa: CASSYFLGGPYEQYF

abundance: .
d_gene: .
j_gene: TRBJ2-1
v_gene: TRBV2
CDR3nt: TGTGCCAGCACCATGGAGGAGGGTCCATACAATGAGCAGTTCTTC
CDR3aa: CASTMEEGPYNEQFF

abundance: .
d_gene: TRBD2
j_gene: TRBJ2-1
v_gene: TRBV25-1
CDR3nt: TGTGCCAGCAGACCCGGGACTAGCGGGAGATCGGATGAGCAGTTCTTC
CDR3aa: CASRPGTSGRSDEQFF

abundance: few
d_gene: TRBD2
j_gene: TRBJ2-7
v_gene: TRBV11-1
CDR3nt: TGTGCCAGCAGCACCCTAAGCGGGATCTCCTACGAGCAGTACTTC
CDR3aa: CASSTLSGISYEQYF

abundance: .
d_gene: .
j_gene: TRBJ2-7
v_gene: TRBV29-1
CDR3nt: TGCAGCGTTGGGGGGCTCTACGAGCAGTACTTC
CDR3aa: CSVGGLYEQYF

abundance: few
d_gene: TRBD1
j_gene: TRBJ2-1
v_gene: TRBV7-8
CDR3nt: TGTGCCAGCAGCTTCGGGACAGATATCTACAATGAGCAGTTCTTC
CDR3aa: CASSFGTDIYNEQFF

abundance: medium-sized
d_gene: TRBD1
j_gene: TRBJ1-4
v_gene: TRBV6-6
CDR3nt: TGTGCCAGCAGCCGGACAGGGGGAGACGAAAAACTGTTTTTT
CDR3aa: CASSRTGGDEKLFF

abundance: once
d_gene: TRBD2
j_gene: TRBJ2-1
v_gene: TRBV7-6
CDR3nt: TGTGCCAGCAGCTGGAGGGTCCTAGCGGGAATAAATGAGCAGTTCTTC
CDR3aa: CASSWRVLAGINEQFF